A selection of T cell receptor beta chains follows, all from one sample in a study of cytomegalovirus exposure and HLA in healthy donors. Libraries were prepared by immunoSEQ multiplex PCR; TCRdb keeps only in-frame clonotypes and omits some of them. The sample lists roughly 80,000 clones; roughly four fifths were seen once. The material sequenced was PBMCs. The receptors originated from a woman in her thirties in good health and CMV-seronegative. Each CDR3 is given with its conserved first and last residue. Fields, in order: clone size, D gene, V gene, J gene, CDR3 DNA, CDR3 protein. D genes are given only for firm matches. The size entry is marked missing in some rows and otherwise reads once, few, many or a size class.

.	.	TRBV19	TRBJ2-3	TGTGCCAGTAGCCGGAGCGGACAGCGCACAGATACGCAGTATTTT	CASSRSGQRTDTQYF
.	TRBD2	TRBV7-2	TRBJ2-3	TGTGCCAGCAGCTTTCCCGGGAGGGCCTCAGATACGCAGTATTTT	CASSFPGRASDTQYF
few	.	TRBV29-1	TRBJ2-3	TGCAGCGTTGCTCAGCGGCGGGCGGGGGATACGCAGTATTTT	CSVAQRRAGDTQYF
.	.	TRBV6-5	TRBJ1-3	TGTGCCAGCAGTATACAGTATGCCTCTGGAAACACCATATATTTT	CASSIQYASGNTIYF
few	.	TRBV19	TRBJ1-5	TGTGCCAGTAGTATAGGCCAGAATAGCAATCAGCCCCAGCATTTT	CASSIGQNSNQPQHF
.	TRBD2	TRBV6-1	TRBJ2-1	TGTGCCAGCAGGATCCTAGCGGGAGGGCCGGGGGAGCAGTTCTTC	CASRILAGGPGEQFF
.	TRBD1	TRBV7-9	TRBJ2-1	TGTGCCAGCAGCTTAACAGTTACGGGACAGGGCCACAATGAGCAGTTCTTC	CASSLTVTGQGHNEQFF
.	TRBD1	TRBV14	TRBJ1-2	TGTGCCAGCAGCCAAGCGGGACAGGGTGTTTTCCTGAACTATGGCTACACCTTC	CASSQAGQGVFLNYGYTF
.	TRBD1	TRBV2	TRBJ2-2	TGTGCCAGCAGTCCGGGACAGCGGACCGGGGAGCTGTTTTTT	CASSPGQRTGELFF
.	.	TRBV29-1	TRBJ2-3	TGCAGCGTTGACGGGGGATTGAGAAATACGCAGTATTTT	CSVDGGLRNTQYF
.	TRBD2	TRBV18	TRBJ2-4	TGTGCCAGCTCACCAACTAGCGGGAGGGCTGGTTGGGCCAAAAACATTCAGTACTTC	CASSPTSGRAGWAKNIQYF
.	TRBD2	TRBV19	TRBJ2-2	TGTGCCAGTAGTAACGGACTAGCGGGAGGGCCCACCGGGGAGCTGTTTTTT	CASSNGLAGGPTGELFF